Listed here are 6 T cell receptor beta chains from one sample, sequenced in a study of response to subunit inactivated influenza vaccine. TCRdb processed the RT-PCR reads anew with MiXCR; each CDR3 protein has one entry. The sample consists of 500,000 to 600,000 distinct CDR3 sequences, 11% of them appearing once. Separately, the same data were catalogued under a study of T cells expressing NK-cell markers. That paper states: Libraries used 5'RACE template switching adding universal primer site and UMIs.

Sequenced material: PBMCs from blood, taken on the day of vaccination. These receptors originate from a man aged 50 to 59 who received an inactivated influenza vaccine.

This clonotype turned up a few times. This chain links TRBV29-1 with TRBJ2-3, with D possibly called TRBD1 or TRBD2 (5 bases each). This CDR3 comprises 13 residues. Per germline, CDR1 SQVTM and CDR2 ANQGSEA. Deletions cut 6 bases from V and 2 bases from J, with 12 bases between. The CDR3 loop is CSVPGPSTDTQYF. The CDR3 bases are TGCAGCGTCCCGGGACCTTCCACAGATACGCAGTATTTT.

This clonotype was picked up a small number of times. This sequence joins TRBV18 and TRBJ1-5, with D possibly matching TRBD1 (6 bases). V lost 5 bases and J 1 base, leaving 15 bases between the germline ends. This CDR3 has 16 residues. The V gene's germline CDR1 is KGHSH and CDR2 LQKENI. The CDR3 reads CASSSGQYQSNQPQHF. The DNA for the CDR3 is TGTGCCAGCTCAAGTGGACAGTACCAGAGCAATCAGCCCCAGCATTTT.

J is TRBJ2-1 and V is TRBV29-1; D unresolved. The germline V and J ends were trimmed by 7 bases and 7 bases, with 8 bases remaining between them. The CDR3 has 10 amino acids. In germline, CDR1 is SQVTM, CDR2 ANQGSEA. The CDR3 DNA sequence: TGCAGCGGGGCTGGTAATGAGCAGTTCTTC. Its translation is CSGAGNEQFF.

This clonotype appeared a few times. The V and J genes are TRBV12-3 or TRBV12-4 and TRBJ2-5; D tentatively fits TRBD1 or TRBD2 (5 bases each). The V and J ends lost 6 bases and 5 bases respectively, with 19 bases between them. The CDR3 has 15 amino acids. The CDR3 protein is CASRISGARGETQYF. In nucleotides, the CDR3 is TGTGCCAGCAGGATTTCTGGGGCCCGAGGGGAGACCCAGTACTTC.

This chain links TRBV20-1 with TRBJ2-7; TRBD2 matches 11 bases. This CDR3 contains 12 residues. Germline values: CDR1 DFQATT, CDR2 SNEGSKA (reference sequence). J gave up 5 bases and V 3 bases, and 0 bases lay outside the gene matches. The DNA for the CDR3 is TGCAGTGCTAGGGGACTAGCGGACGAGCAGTACTTC. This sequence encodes CSARGLADEQYF.

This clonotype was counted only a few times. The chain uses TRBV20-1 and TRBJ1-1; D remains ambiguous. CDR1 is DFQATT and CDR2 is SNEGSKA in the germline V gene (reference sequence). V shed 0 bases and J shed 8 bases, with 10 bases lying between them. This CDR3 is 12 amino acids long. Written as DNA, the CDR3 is TGCAGTGCTAGAGATCAGGTCCGGGAAGCTTTCTTT. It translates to CSARDQVREAFF.